A selection of T cell receptor beta chains follows, all from one sample in a study of graft-versus-host responses after intestinal transplantation. The antigens of these receptors remain unknown. Using immunoSEQ multiplex PCR, the repertoire was profiled, and TCRdb retains in-frame clones only, with some absent. Here the sample spans tens of thousands of clones, around 89% being singletons. The specimen was unstimulated CD8+ T cells sorted from spleen or lymph node cells, collected before intestinal transplant. The receptors derive from a human donor who received an intestinal transplant. The CDR3 runs from the conserved cysteine through the conserved F or W. A D gene is named only where the DNA matches it firmly. Clone size appears in some rows only: once, few, many, or a class for an expanded clone.

v_gene	j_gene	d_gene	abundance	CDR3nt	CDR3aa
TRBV27	TRBJ1-1	-	-	TGTGCCAGCAGTTTGGATAGGGGGGGTGAAGCTTTCTTT	CASSLDRGGEAFF
TRBV13	TRBJ2-1	-	-	TGTGCCAGCAGCCCTCAGGGTCGTGCCTACAATGAGCAGTTCTTC	CASSPQGRAYNEQFF
TRBV28	TRBJ1-5	-	-	TGTGCCAGCAGTCTTGACAGTGATAATCAGCCCCAGCATTTT	CASSLDSDNQPQHF
TRBV6-4	TRBJ1-1	TRBD1	-	TGTGCCAGCAGGGGACAGGGCGAAGGCACTGAAGCTTTCTTT	CASRGQGEGTEAFF
TRBV4-1	TRBJ2-1	-	-	TGCGCCAGCAGCCACCGAACAGGGTACCCATACAAAGATGAGCAGTTCTTC	CASSHRTGYPYKDEQFF
TRBV4-1	TRBJ2-3	-	-	TGCGCCAGCAGCCAAGATCTCGTATTGACTAGCACAGATACGCAGTATTTT	CASSQDLVLTSTDTQYF
TRBV19	TRBJ2-7	-	-	TGTGCCAGTAGTATAGGCGCCGGACACTACGAGCAGTACTTC	CASSIGAGHYEQYF
TRBV5-1	TRBJ2-7	TRBD1	once	TGCGCCAGCAGCTTTGACAGGGAAATCTACGAGCAGTACTTC	CASSFDREIYEQYF
TRBV27	TRBJ2-7	-	-	TGTGCCAGCAGTTTGGGGGCTAGCGGCTACGAGCAGTACTTC	CASSLGASGYEQYF
TRBV7-7	TRBJ2-3	TRBD2	-	TGTGCTAGCAGCTTATACCCCAGACTAGCGGGAGTGGCAGATACGCAGTATTTT	CASSLYPRLAGVADTQYF
TRBV28	TRBJ2-1	TRBD2	-	TGTGCCAGCAGTTTTGCGGGAGATGAGCAGTTCTTC	CASSFAGDEQFF
TRBV5-4	TRBJ2-7	-	-	TGTGCCAGCAGCTTGGGTGAGGAGGGGAGGATGTACGAGCAGTACTTC	CASSLGEEGRMYEQYF
TRBV4-1	TRBJ2-5	-	-	TGCGCCAGCAGCCAGCGGAGCGAAGAGACCCAGTACTTC	CASSQRSEETQYF
TRBV27	TRBJ2-1	-	few	TGTGCCAGCAGTTTTCTCCCGAGCTCCTACAATGAGCAGTTCTTC	CASSFLPSSYNEQFF
TRBV6-5	TRBJ2-7	TRBD1	-	TGTGCCAGCAGTTACGCAAGACAGGGTATTGGGTACGAGCAGTACTTC	CASSYARQGIGYEQYF
TRBV27	TRBJ2-7	TRBD2	-	TGTGCCAGCAGTCGTCAGGGAGGGTCCTACGAGCAGTACTTC	CASSRQGGSYEQYF
TRBV5-5	TRBJ1-1	TRBD1	once	TGTGCCAGCAGCTTGGGACAGGGAAGCGCTGAAGCTTTCTTT	CASSLGQGSAEAFF
TRBV19	TRBJ2-7	TRBD1	-	TGTGCCACCAGGGACAGGGGGACCTACGAGCAGTACTTC	CATRDRGTYEQYF
TRBV13	TRBJ2-7	TRBD2	-	TGTGCCAGCAGCTTAGGGACTAGCGGGGCGAACTACGAGCAGTACTTC	CASSLGTSGANYEQYF
TRBV4-2	TRBJ2-6	TRBD1	-	TGTGCCAGCAGCGCGCCAGGGACAGTCTCTGGGGCCAACGTCCTGACTTTC	CASSAPGTVSGANVLTF
TRBV9	TRBJ2-5	TRBD2	-	TGTGCCAGCAGCATCGGGACTAGCGGGGGACAAGAGACCCAGTACTTC	CASSIGTSGGQETQYF
TRBV13	TRBJ2-3	TRBD2	-	TGTGCCAGCAGCTTCTCGCGGGAGGGTACAGATACGCAGTATTTT	CASSFSREGTDTQYF
TRBV28	TRBJ1-1	TRBD1	once	TGTGCCAGCAGTTCACTACAACTCAGACAGGGGTTGGGCACTGAAGCTTTCTTT	CASSSLQLRQGLGTEAFF
TRBV28	TRBJ2-3	TRBD1	-	TGTGCCAGCAGCCAGGACAGGGGACTAACCAGCACAGATACGCAGTATTTT	CASSQDRGLTSTDTQYF
TRBV6-1	TRBJ2-1	-	-	TGTGCCAGCAGTGAAGCGGGAACGGGGAATGAGCAGTTCTTC	CASSEAGTGNEQFF
TRBV30	TRBJ2-7	TRBD1	-	TGTGCCTGGAGGACAGGGACCTACGAGCAGTACTTC	CAWRTGTYEQYF
TRBV7-9	TRBJ2-3	-	-	TGTGCCAGCAGCGGGGGGTCAGATACGCAGTATTTT	CASSGGSDTQYF
TRBV14	TRBJ2-5	-	-	TGTGCCAGCAGCCATCACCTTATTTCGGGGGAGACCCAGTACTTC	CASSHHLISGETQYF
TRBV19	TRBJ1-4	-	few	TGTGCCAGCCTATCTCCGGGACTAGGACTGTTTTTT	CASLSPGLGLFF
TRBV19	TRBJ2-7	TRBD2	-	TGTGCCAGTAGTTCCCTGTGGACTAGCGGGAGCTACGAGCAGTACTTC	CASSSLWTSGSYEQYF
TRBV19	TRBJ2-7	-	-	TGTGCCAGTAGTATGGGGACATACTCCTACGAGCAGTACTTC	CASSMGTYSYEQYF
TRBV29-1	TRBJ2-1	-	-	TGCAGCGTTGAGACAGGTTATGGGAGCTCCTACAATGAGCAGTTCTTC	CSVETGYGSSYNEQFF
TRBV6-6	TRBJ1-1	TRBD1	-	TGTGCCAGCAAGAGGGACAGGGGGAACACTGAAGCTTTCTTT	CASKRDRGNTEAFF
TRBV5-4	TRBJ1-1	-	-	TGTGCCAGCAGCTTGTTGAAGGGAGGGGAGACTGAAGCTTTCTTT	CASSLLKGGETEAFF
TRBV13	TRBJ2-7	-	-	TGTGCCAGCAGCTTAGGGGGCCGGCACGAGCAGTACTTC	CASSLGGRHEQYF
TRBV19	TRBJ1-1	TRBD1	-	TGTGCCAGTAGTCCCTGGGGACAGGGGACCGCTGAAGCTTTCTTT	CASSPWGQGTAEAFF
TRBV4-1	TRBJ2-7	TRBD1	-	TGCGCCAGCAGCCAAACAGGGGCAGAGACCTACGAGCAGTACTTC	CASSQTGAETYEQYF
TRBV4-1	TRBJ1-2	-	few	TGCGCCAGCAGCCAAGTAAGGGGCAGTGGCTACACCTTC	CASSQVRGSGYTF
TRBV27	TRBJ1-1	TRBD1	-	TGTGCCAGCAGGGAAATAGGACAGGGAAACACTGAAGCTTTCTTT	CASREIGQGNTEAFF
TRBV7-9	TRBJ2-7	-	-	TGTGCCAGCAGCTTAGCAAGGGGGAGTTTGTACGAGCAGTACTTC	CASSLARGSLYEQYF
TRBV4-1	TRBJ1-2	-	few	TGCGCCAGCAGCCAAGAAAAGGGGGGGTATGGCTACACCTTC	CASSQEKGGYGYTF
TRBV5-1	TRBJ1-1	-	-	TGCGCCAGCAGCCCTACAGCGAACACTGAAGCTTTCTTT	CASSPTANTEAFF
TRBV28	TRBJ1-2	TRBD1	-	TGTGCCAGCAGCGACAGGGGCTATGGCTACACCTTC	CASSDRGYGYTF